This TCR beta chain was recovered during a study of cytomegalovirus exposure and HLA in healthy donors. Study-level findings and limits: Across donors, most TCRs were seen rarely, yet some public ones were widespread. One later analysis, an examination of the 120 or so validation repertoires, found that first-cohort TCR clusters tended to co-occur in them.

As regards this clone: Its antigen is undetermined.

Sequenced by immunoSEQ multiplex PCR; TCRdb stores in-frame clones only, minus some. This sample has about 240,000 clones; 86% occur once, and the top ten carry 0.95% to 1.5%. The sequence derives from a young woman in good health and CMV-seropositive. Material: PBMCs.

The CDR3 DNA follows: TGTGCCAGCAGCTTAGGGTTCTCCTGGCCCTCCTACGAGCAGTACTTC. It yields the protein CASSLGFSWPSYEQYF. The rearrangement joins TRBV11-3 to TRBJ2-7, with D hard to call. The CDR3 contains 16 residues. V lost 1 base, J lost 0 bases, and 13 bases lay in between. In germline, CDR1 is SGHNT, CDR2 YENEEA.